The following is a T cell receptor beta chain sequence with its context. Its binding antigen is unknown. No much larger clone exists at a distance of one base, and base qualities are not known. Other nucleotide sequences from this sample produce the same CDR3. At the junction V is shortened by 0 bases and J by 5 bases; bases outside the gene matches: 1. The CDR3 holds 13 amino acids from the cysteine to the phenylalanine. The only DNA kept is the CDR3, 39 bases in frame from the first base. Looking up the germline V gene (reference sequence) yields CDR1 SGHNT and CDR2 YYREEE. Using the deep immunoSEQ assay, multiplex PCR amplified TCR CDR3 regions from genomic DNA. Extracted genomic DNA from each cell subset was spread evenly across all wells of several immunoSEQ 96-well plates, with each plate serving as a replicate. Each replicate PCR for sorted subsets received about 200 ng genomic DNA, equal to about 30,000 T cell genomes. Purified libraries were quantified with a Qubit 3.0 fluorometer, sized on a Bioanalyzer 2100, and re-quantified with the KAPA Library Quantification kit. Each immunoSEQ 96-well plate was sequenced on its own single-read 150-cycle Illumina NextSeq 550 flow cell. The paper's data handling went like this. Because only junctional sequences without quality scores were contained in the immunoSEQ output, filtering matching that applied to full-length reads could not be performed. Sequences were annotated with PyIR, a Python wrapper for IgBLAST v1.9, and V/J genes and CDR3 were assigned using IMGT germline references. Reads were filtered out if the reads had weak V/J assignments (E-value above 1e-6), no CDR3, stop codons, out-of-frame junctions, or ambiguous translated residues. V3J clonotypes were defined as sequences sharing an identical inferred V gene, J gene, and CDR3 amino acid sequence. To compute the percentage overlap between repertoires, the number of shared unique clonotypes was divided by the size of the smaller repertoire. RTK rarefaction, the Chao1 estimator, and Recon v2.1 estimates of unobserved clonotypes were used to assess repertoire richness. Generation probabilities for all TCRbeta clonotypes obtained by the gDNA method from several donors were computed using OLGA. TCRdb's version of the immuneACCESS table is confined to in-frame rearrangements and falls short of the full clone set. An unresolved V gene accounts for under half of the shortfall where checked; the remainder is of unknown origin. V, J and clone size are taken as reported in that table, and D and trimming were inferred from the DNA itself. Counted in this sample were some 600,000 clones; 95% to 97% of them appeared once. Roughly 0.1% of the sample rests with the top ten.

The data stem from a study of shared clonotypes between healthy human individuals (dated by TCRdb to about 2020). Looking at the study overall: The cohort comprised a couple of women and a few men aged 18 to 49 years. The study deeply sequenced blood TCR repertoires of 5 or 6 healthy adults to estimate repertoire size and the extent of clonotype sharing between individuals. Per donor, leukapheresis produced somewhere between about 0.9 and 9 billion PBMCs. Different laboratories and diverse techniques were used to prepare libraries and sequence TCR repertoires, to increase sequencing depth and limit assay-specific biases. For each donor, CD4 naive and CD4 memory were each run on three plates, CD8 naive on two plates, and CD8 memory on one plate.

General findings and caveats noted by the study authors: Because the study included a small number of donors, the genetic and exposure-history diversity represented was limited. Sampling was restricted to blood, and TCR repertoires in tissue are likely to differ from TCR repertoires in blood. Naive subsets generally had larger estimated clonotype richness than memory subsets. Pairwise subsampling led to the expectation that sequencing depth would affect the degree of clonotype sharing among donors. Incomplete sequencing was indicated by rarefaction of sorted-subset datasets, despite the large sequencing depth. When a handful of donors were compared, the shared fraction of clonotypes was about 5% for naive CD4, roughly 3.3% for naive CD8, 2% to 2.5% for memory CD4, and less than 0.45% for memory CD8. Compared with non-shared clonotypes, the clonotypes found in all four sorted-subset donors had higher generation probabilities.

CD8 naive samples consisted of CD45RO-negative cells that were positively selected for CCR7, yielding a CD45RA+CCR7+ population without TemRA cells. Healthy HIV-negative adults with no recently reported acute infections or vaccinations were included as donors. Every donor was a Caucasian adult living in Nashville, Tennessee, USA. Blood was obtained by leukapheresis, after which PBMCs were separated by Ficoll-Histopaque density gradient centrifugation and cryopreserved in liquid nitrogen vapor phase. Purity and quantity of every magnetically sorted T cell population were checked by analytical flow cytometry. Genomic DNA was isolated from every sorted fraction and measured by UV absorbance on a Nanodrop 2000c.

Sequencing was performed on naive CD8+ T cells sorted from blood. According to the study, the label for this sample's cell subset or site signals: CD45RA+CCR7+. The rearranged segments are TRBV5-4 and TRBJ2-5, and TRBD1 aligns with 7 junction nucleotides. The source is a woman aged 25-40 years in good health. The sequence in DNA is TGTGCCAGCAGCTTGGAGACAGGGGAGACCCAGTACTTC. This sequence encodes CASSLETGETQYF.